In its sample, the clone carrying this T cell receptor (beta chain) was seen a few times. Antigen: not known. The data belong to a study of post-analysis software for immune sequencing data. Study information: Clinical courses comprised relapsing-remitting, secondary progressive and progressive-relapsing multiple sclerosis.

Prepared libraries of TCR beta cDNA carried unique molecular identifiers. TCRdb re-derived calls from the PCR reads in MiXCR, one entry per CDR3 protein. Of roughly 600,000 distinct CDR3 sequences listed, 40% to 50% are singletons. The CDR3 consists of 15 residues. V was cut by 6 bases and J by 10 bases, with 22 bases left in between. Notes on the study in general: Included in a set of five TRBV segments more frequent in patients than controls were TRBV5-6, TRBV5-1 and TRBV20-1.

The chain carries TRBV12-3 or TRBV12-4 and TRBJ2-1; TRBD2 is a possible D gene (6 bases). Sequences were obtained from blood. The source of this sequence is a girl aged 10-17 years with multiple sclerosis. CDR3 nucleotides: TGTGCCAGCAGCGATCTTATTGGGGTAGCGGACGAGCAGTTCTTC. This codes for CASSDLIGVADEQFF.